A single sample gave rise to the 6 T cell receptor beta chains below, sequenced in a study of tumor-infiltrating lymphocytes in primary liver carcinoma (dated by TCRdb to 2017 to 2019). The run used an Illumina HiSeq 2500. A constant-region primer and ProtoScript II reverse transcriptase were used to reverse-transcribe TCRbeta-specific cDNA from approximately 550 ng total RNA. Construction of the TCRbeta libraries relied on three nested rounds of multiplex PCR, following a slightly modified ARM-PCR procedure. The first two PCR rounds used multiplex TRBV1-TRBV30 forward primers with a Cbeta reverse primer, each for roughly 10 cycles. TCRdb redid the processing of the public reads, applying fastp at Q25 and MiXCR, and retained in-frame beta chains. All rows with the same CDR3 protein become a single entry with the most common DNA and genes. The sample table shows over 100,000 distinct CDR3 sequences, and about two thirds are seen once. Together, the top ten hold 8% to 9% of the sample.

Without any cell sorting, total RNA and DNA were extracted together from around 18-30 mg of bulk tissue using the AllPrep DNA/RNA mini kit. The sequenced material came from tumor-adjacent normal liver tissue. The receptors originated from a woman aged 55-69 years with primary liver carcinoma and hepatitis B virus infection.

The chain uses TRBV7-3 and TRBJ2-7; D not resolved. Germline V gene lookup returns CDR1 SGHTA and CDR2 FQGTGA. V lost 4 bases and J 7 bases, leaving 14 bases between the germline ends. The CDR3 has 13 residues. The CDR3 loop reads CASSSYTDGEQYF. The DNA for the CDR3 is TGTGCCAGCAGCTCATACACGGATGGGGAGCAGTACTTC.

This clonotype occurred many times. The chain has TRBV5-1 and TRBJ1-5, with 12 nucleotides matching TRBD1. V gave up 4 bases and J gave up 4 bases; unmatched junction bases: 6. This CDR3 region has 16 residues. CDR1 and CDR2 from the germline V gene are SGHRS and YFSETQ. DNA for the CDR3: TGCGCCAGCAGCCCCGGGACAGGGGGCCAGAATCAGCCCCAGCATTTT. Translation gives CASSPGTGGQNQPQHF.

A note on this clonotype: A much more abundant neighbour one base away suggests this may be a read error. The rearrangement joins TRBV30 to TRBJ1-1, with no clear D. The CDR3 length is 13 residues. Per germline, CDR1 GTSNPN and CDR2 SVGIG (reference sequence). The CDR3 DNA follows: TGTGCCTGGAGTCTGGGCATGAACACTGAAGCTTCCTTT. As protein: CAWSLGMNTEASF.

This sequence joins TRBV24-1 and TRBJ2-7; 7 positions match TRBD1. Germline loops: CDR1 KGHDR, CDR2 SFDVKD. The CDR3 is 15 amino acids. The ends lost 3 bases at V and 1 base at J; junction bases unmatched: 5. The CDR3 loop is CATSDLRTGSYEQYF. Written as DNA, the CDR3 is TGTGCCACCAGTGATCTCCGGACAGGATCCTACGAGCAGTACTTC.

The chain recombines TRBV6-4 with TRBJ2-3; TRBD2 matches at 7 bases. V lost 2 bases, J lost 7 bases, and 12 bases stayed unmatched. The CDR3 consists of 16 residues. Germline assignment: CDR1 MRHNA and CDR2 SNTAGT. For the CDR3, the DNA is TGTGCCAGCAGTGACGTAGTGGGAGGGTCCTCAAATACGCAGTATTTT. As protein: CASSDVVGGSSNTQYF.

This clonotype was counted at least ten times. The chain uses TRBV10-3 and TRBJ2-3; D not resolved. The CDR3 extends over 12 amino acids. Trimming took 2 bases from V and 3 from J, leaving 3 bases between them. Germline values: CDR1 ENHRY, CDR2 SYGVKD. Here the CDR3 DNA reads TGTGCCATCAGTGAGCCGACAGATACGCAGTATTTT. Residues: CAISEPTDTQYF.